A single sample gave rise to the 32 T cell receptor beta chains below, sequenced in a study of Ad26.COV2.S vaccination and SARS-CoV-2 variants. Only in-frame clones appear in the TCRdb table, and some are missing; sequencing was by immunoSEQ multiplex PCR. This table has about 350,000 clones, around nine tenths appearing once. Regarding treatment: 19 received Ad26.COV2.S at low or high dose, single or two shots; about 5 received placebo; per-sample allocation not given. Sample collection was performed on day 63 after the first vaccine or placebo injection. The source was peripheral blood, collected in a trial of Ad26.COV2.S vaccine versus placebo. The receptor source for this set is a person between 18 and 59 years old who received the Ad26.COV2.S COVID-19 vaccine or a placebo.

The genes are TRBV6-5 and TRBJ2-2; 7 nucleotides agree with TRBD1. V was pared by 4 bases and J by 7 bases, with 12 bases of the junction left unmatched. Germline CDR1 MNHEY, CDR2 SVGAGI. There are 16 residues in the CDR3. The CDR3 sequence: CASSSGTVYGIGELFF. The CDR3 DNA reads as TGTGCCAGCAGTTCCGGGACAGTGTATGGTATCGGGGAGCTGTTTTTT.

The chain combines TRBV11-2 with TRBJ1-2; tentatively, D is TRBD1 (6 bases). The CDR3 covers 13 residues. CDR1 and CDR2 from the germline V gene are SGHAT and FQNNGV. Trimming left V 7 bases short and J 5 bases short, with 14 bases between. The CDR3, as DNA: TGTGCCAGCAACTTCGGGGGCGGTTATGGCTACACCTTC. Translated, it gives CASNFGGGYGYTF. The variable domain in full, with the rest retrieved from reference TRBV11-2 and TRBJ1-2, is EAGVAQSPRYKIIEKRQSVAFWCNPISGHATLYWYQQILGQGPKLLIQFQNNGVVDDSQLPKDRFSAERLKGVDSTLKIQPAKLEDSAVYLCASNFGGGYGYTFGSGTRLTVV.

The V and J genes are TRBV7-9 and TRBJ2-2, with TRBD2 identical over 8 bases. With 7 bases clipped from V and 6 bases from J, the junction kept 10 bases outside the gene matches. Germline CDR1 is SEHNR and CDR2 is FQNEAQ (reference sequence). The CDR3 runs 15 residues. CDR3 in DNA: TGTGCCAGCACCCTAACGGGAGGGCCAGCCGGGGAGCTGTTTTTT. It encodes CASTLTGGPAGELFF.

The CDR3 sequence is CASSLWLADGDEQFF. The CDR3 DNA reads as TGTGCCAGCAGTTTATGGCTAGCCGATGGCGATGAGCAGTTCTTC. The rearrangement uses TRBV28 and TRBJ2-1; D may be TRBD2 (5 bases). The CDR3 is 15 residues long. Germline CDR1 reads MDHEN; CDR2 reads SYDVKM. Trimming took off 0 bases at V and 8 bases at J, with 14 bases between the two ends.

This rearrangement joins TRBV12-5 to TRBJ2-6; TRBD1 aligns across 8 bases. In germline, CDR1 is LGHNT, CDR2 FRNRAP. V dropped 6 bases and J dropped 2; count of bases not matched to a gene: 3. The CDR3 sequence is 15 residues long. CDR3 DNA sequence: TGTGCTAGTGGACCAGGGGGCCCTGGGGCCAACGTCCTGACTTTC. Its translation: CASGPGGPGANVLTF.

The chain has TRBV5-6 and TRBJ2-7; a possible D gene is TRBD1 (5 bases). From germline, CDR1 is SGHDT and CDR2 YYEEEE. There are 14 residues in the CDR3. Deletions cut 4 bases from V and 5 bases from J, with 16 bases between. The CDR3: CASSLGSTGHEQYF. The CDR3 nucleotides are TGTGCCAGCAGCCTGGGATCCACAGGACACGAGCAGTACTTC.

The rearrangement uses TRBV4-2 and TRBJ2-1, with TRBD2 as a possible D gene (5 bases). V was pared by 3 bases and J by 8 bases, with 14 bases between. The CDR3 runs 14 residues. Germline-derived CDR1 and CDR2 are LGHNA and YNFKEQ. DNA for the CDR3: TGTGCCAGCAGCCAGGCGAGCGGTTCCGATGAGCAGTTCTTC. Protein product: CASSQASGSDEQFF.

The rearrangement uses TRBV23-1 and TRBJ2-4; D is perhaps TRBD1 (5 bases). TRBV23-1 is an ORF; its function is uncertain. CDR3 length: 17 residues. V was clipped by 0 bases and J by 1 base, with 13 bases between them. The CDR3 DNA reads as TGCGCCAGCAGTCAATCAGGGGTGGTTTATGCCAAAAACATTCAGTACTTC. Protein sequence: CASSQSGVVYAKNIQYF.

V is TRBV24-1 and J is TRBJ1-6; D remains ambiguous. The CDR3 runs to 14 residues. Trimming pared 7 bases from V and 7 bases from J, leaving 13 bases between. Germline loops: CDR1 KGHDR, CDR2 SFDVKD. CDR3 sequence (DNA): TGTGCCACCAGCGAGGGTTCGACGAATTCACCCCTCCACTTT. Amino acids: CATSEGSTNSPLHF.

The V and J genes are TRBV5-1 and TRBJ2-7, with D maybe TRBD1 (5 bases). Germline V gives CDR1 SGHRS, CDR2 YFSETQ. The CDR3 has 13 residues. V was pared by 2 bases and J by 1 base, with 7 bases between. Here the CDR3 reads CASSFQGSYEQYF. The CDR3 nucleotides read TGCGCCAGCAGCTTCCAGGGTTCCTACGAGCAGTACTTC.

This clone was observed a handful of times. The rearrangement uses TRBV5-5 and TRBJ1-6; possibly TRBD1 for D (5 bases). In germline, CDR1 is SGHKS, CDR2 YYEKEE (reference sequence). V lost 0 bases to trimming and J lost 3 bases, with 10 bases between them. This CDR3 contains 16 residues. CDR3 loop: CASSLARGNYNSPLHF. The CDR3 DNA reads TGTGCCAGCAGCTTGGCGAGGGGAAACTATAATTCACCCCTCCACTTT.

This chain connects TRBV24-1 to TRBJ2-5; 13 bases line up with TRBD2. The CDR3 is 19 amino acids. Trimming removed 4 bases from V and 3 bases from J; junction bases left unmatched: 13. Germline lookup yields CDR1 KGHDR and CDR2 SFDVKD. The CDR3, as DNA: TGTGCCACCAGTGACCCTGGACTAGCGGGAGAATTGTCGAAAGAGACCCAGTACTTC. Translation gives CATSDPGLAGELSKETQYF.

The rearrangement uses TRBV7-2 and TRBJ1-3; a weak D match, TRBD1 (5 bases). There are 15 residues in the CDR3. Between the trimmed V and J ends, which lost 5 bases and 0 bases, there was a span of 11 bases. The germline gives CDR1 SGHTA, CDR2 FQGNSA. The CDR3 is CASSADTRSGNTIYF. In DNA form, the CDR3 reads TGTGCCAGCAGCGCGGACACCCGCTCTGGAAACACCATATATTTT.

This chain joins TRBV7-6 and TRBJ2-7; 7 nucleotides agree with TRBD1. Looked up from germline, CDR1 is SGHVS and CDR2 is FNYEAQ. Trimming removed 8 bases from V and 6 bases from J; junction bases left unmatched: 10. This CDR3 has 13 amino acids. The CDR3 sequence is CASVRDRDGEQYF. CDR3 nucleotide sequence: TGTGCCAGCGTTCGCGACAGGGATGGCGAGCAGTACTTC.

The V and J genes are TRBV12-3 or TRBV12-4 and TRBJ2-1; D possibly matches TRBD1 or TRBD2 (5 bases each). V was cut by 6 bases and J by 4 bases, with 10 bases left in between. The CDR3 length is 13 residues. The CDR3 nucleotides read TGTGCCAGCAGCCCCGGGGCGTACAATGAGCAGTTCTTC. Its translation is CASSPGAYNEQFF.

This chain links TRBV5-1 with TRBJ1-6; 8 positions agree with TRBD1. CDR1 and CDR2 from the germline V gene are SGHRS and YFSETQ. V was pared by 4 bases and J by 15 bases, with 15 bases of the junction left unmatched. The CDR3 covers 15 residues. The CDR3 loop is CASSGGDRSYSILHF. CDR3 coding DNA: TGCGCCAGCAGCGGGGGGGACAGGTCCTATAGTATCCTCCACTTT.

This clone was detected only a few times. This sequence joins TRBV4-3 and TRBJ2-7, with no clear D. The germline V and J ends were trimmed by 2 bases and 1 base, with 9 bases remaining between them. Germline V gene data show CDR1 as LGHNA and CDR2 as YSLEER. This CDR3 contains 14 residues. The CDR3 nucleotides read TGCGCCAGCAGCCAAACGGGCCGATCCTACGAGCAGTACTTC. Translation gives CASSQTGRSYEQYF.

The chain has TRBV9 and TRBJ1-2; no clear D gene. Trimming cost V 4 bases and J 7 bases, with 23 bases left between them. This CDR3 is 16 amino acids long. The germline V gene has CDR1 SGDLS and CDR2 YYNGEE. CDR3 sequence (DNA): TGTGCCAGCAGCCCCGACCCCTTTACAGTCAGCGGTGGCTACACCTTC. This sequence encodes CASSPDPFTVSGGYTF.

This clone was recorded at least ten times. The V and J genes are TRBV30 and TRBJ1-4, with 7 bases fitting TRBD1. Germline CDR1 is GTSNPN and CDR2 is SVGIG (reference sequence). With 1 base clipped from V and 6 bases from J, the junction kept 8 bases outside the gene matches. This CDR3 contains 15 residues. CDR3 nucleotides: TGTGCCTGGAGTGACAAGGGAGACAGGGATGAAAAACTGTTTTTT. This sequence encodes CAWSDKGDRDEKLFF. Full variable domain (outside the CDR3, taken from reference TRBV30 and TRBJ1-4): SQTIHQWPATLVQPVGSPLSLECTVEGTSNPNLYWYRQAAGRGLQLLFYSVGIGQISSEVPQNLSASRPQDRQFILSSKKLLLSDSGFYLCAWSDKGDRDEKLFFGSGTQLSVL.

This clone has just one count. Written as DNA, the CDR3 is TGTGCCATCGGACAGGGTGCTAACTATGGCTACACCTTC. It codes for CAIGQGANYGYTF. The V gene is TRBV10-3, the J gene TRBJ1-2, with 8 bases matching TRBD1. V was pared by 8 bases and J by 0 bases, with 2 bases of the junction left unmatched. This CDR3 has 13 residues. Germline V gives CDR1 ENHRY, CDR2 SYGVKD.

J is TRBJ2-5 and V is TRBV28, with D perhaps TRBD1 (5 bases). From germline, CDR1 is MDHEN and CDR2 SYDVKM. V gave up 5 bases and J gave up 3 bases, with 10 bases separating them. There are 13 residues in the CDR3. CDR3 sequence reads: CASSREDKETQYF. The DNA of the CDR3 is TGTGCCAGCAGTCGAGAGGACAAAGAGACCCAGTACTTC.

This chain's CDR3 is CASSLGVYQETQYF. For the CDR3, the DNA is TGTGCCAGCAGCCTTGGGGTCTACCAAGAGACCCAGTACTTC. The chain uses TRBV3-1 (or the pseudogene TRBV3-2) and TRBJ2-5; D call uncertain. The germline gives CDR1 LGHDT, CDR2 YNNKEL (reference sequence). CDR3 size: 14 residues. With 4 bases removed from V and 0 bases from J, the gap between germline ends came to 9 bases.

The genes are TRBV4-2 and TRBJ2-7, with 8 bases that match TRBD2. CDR3 size: 16 residues. V shed 0 bases and J 4 bases; nucleotides not matched to a gene: 8. The germline CDR1 and CDR2 sequences are LGHNA and YNFKEQ. CDR3: CASSQDYGGGPYEQYF. The CDR3, as DNA: TGTGCCAGCAGCCAAGATTACGGCGGGGGGCCGTACGAGCAGTACTTC.

This chain connects TRBV5-6 to TRBJ2-7, with D tentatively TRBD1 (7 bases). The V end was cut by 5 bases, the J end by 6 bases, with 15 bases between. Germline CDR1 reads SGHDT; CDR2 reads YYEEEE. This CDR3 comprises 13 residues. The CDR3: CASSSGDRVEQYF. CDR3 nucleotide sequence: TGTGCCAGCAGTTCGGGAGACAGGGTCGAGCAGTACTTC. Drawing the rest from reference TRBV5-6 and TRBJ2-7, the complete variable domain is DAGVTQSPTHLIKTRGQQVTLRCSPKSGHDTVSWYQQALGQGPQFIFQYYEEEERQRGNFPDRFSGHQFPNYSSELNVNALLLGDSALYLCASSSGDRVEQYFGPGTRLTVT.

The V and J genes are TRBV10-3 and TRBJ2-1; 8 bases line up with TRBD2. Germline V gene lookup returns CDR1 ENHRY and CDR2 SYGVKD. The CDR3 is 16 residues long. The junction had 7 bases not matched to a gene; V was cut back by 0 bases and J by 6 bases. DNA for the CDR3: TGTGCCATCAGTGAGTCGAGTAGCGGGAAGGGCAATGAGCAGTTCTTC. Translating it yields CAISESSSGKGNEQFF.

This clone was detected only a few times. The J gene is TRBJ2-7, the V gene TRBV6-2 or TRBV6-3; D may be TRBD1 (5 bases). Per the germline V gene, CDR1 is MNHEY and CDR2 is SVGEGT. V lost 6 bases, J lost 1 base, and 19 bases lay in between. CDR3 length: 16 residues. This CDR3 is CASSHVRRQGSYEQYF. CDR3 sequence (DNA): TGTGCCAGCAGCCACGTCCGCCGTCAGGGATCCTACGAGCAGTACTTC.

V gene TRBV5-1 combines with J gene TRBJ2-1; the D is unclear. Trimming stripped 5 bases from V and 0 bases from J, with 12 bases between. This CDR3 is built from 15 residues. CDR1 SGHRS and CDR2 YFSETQ come from the germline V gene. This chain's CDR3 is CASRDKTSSYNEQFF. CDR3 coding DNA: TGCGCCAGCAGAGATAAAACAAGCTCCTACAATGAGCAGTTCTTC. The variable domain in full, with the rest retrieved from reference TRBV5-1 and TRBJ2-1, is KAGVTQTPRYLIKTRGQQVTLSCSPISGHRSVSWYQQTPGQGLQFLFEYFSETQRNKGNFPGRFSGRQFSNSRSEMNVSTLELGDSALYLCASRDKTSSYNEQFFGPGTRLTVL.

The rearrangement uses TRBV11-3 and TRBJ2-3; no firm D call. Trimming stripped 0 bases from V and 2 bases from J, with 3 bases between. Germline V gene lookup returns CDR1 SGHNT and CDR2 YENEEA. The CDR3 has 13 amino acids. The DNA of the CDR3 is TGTGCCAGCAGCTTAGATCTCACAGATACGCAGTATTTT. Protein sequence: CASSLDLTDTQYF.

This clone was seen just once. The rearrangement joins TRBV28 to TRBJ2-7, with D maybe TRBD2 (7 bases). Trimming cost V 10 bases and J 1 base, with 17 bases left between them. This CDR3 contains 14 residues. The germline gives CDR1 MDHEN, CDR2 SYDVKM. CDR3 residues: CATRKGGLSYEQYF. The CDR3 DNA reads TGTGCCACCAGGAAGGGGGGGTTGTCCTACGAGCAGTACTTC.

The chain carries TRBV28 and TRBJ1-2, with TRBD1 identical over 9 bases. This CDR3 is built from 14 residues. The germline V gene encodes CDR1 MDHEN and CDR2 SYDVKM. V lost 7 bases to trimming and J lost 2 bases; unmatched junction nucleotides: 5. As DNA, the CDR3 is TGTGCCAGCACCGACGGGACAGGGAACTATGGCTACACCTTC. Protein: CASTDGTGNYGYTF.

The chain couples TRBV27 to TRBJ1-5; tentatively, D is TRBD1 (6 bases). The CDR3 totals 15 residues. Germline V gene lookup returns CDR1 MNHEY and CDR2 SMNVEV (reference sequence). Trimming removed 2 bases from V and 0 bases from J, with 8 bases in between. CDR3 bases: TGTGCCAGCAGTTTACAGGGGTATAGCAATCAGCCCCAGCATTTT. As protein: CASSLQGYSNQPQHF.

The genes are TRBV6-1 and TRBJ2-7; 7 positions agree with TRBD1. CDR3 length equals 15 residues. Germline CDR1 is MNHNS and CDR2 is SASEGT. V trimming: 0 bases; J trimming: 0 bases; junction bases outside the gene matches: 2. The CDR3 spells CASSEAGQLSYEQYF. CDR3 sequence (DNA): TGTGCCAGCAGTGAAGCGGGACAGCTCTCCTACGAGCAGTACTTC.